This T cell receptor beta chain emerged from a study of beta chain features in type 1 diabetes. Study observations and caveats: Moderate but significant shortening of TCRB CDR3s was recorded in all four CD4+ subsets from Type 1 diabetes patients. PCR might pick shorter templates more often, in the same way for patients and controls.

Since all of the isolated RNA was reverse transcribed, expressed TCRB transcripts were what got sequenced. Measured with immunoSEQ multiplex PCR; TCRdb has only the in-frame clones, and not every one. The sample records more than 300,000 clones, over 7% being singletons. Every sorted population was more than 98% pure. This clone was found a few times. Antigen: not known. The germline V and J ends were trimmed by 4 bases and 4 bases, with 14 bases remaining between them. The CDR3 extends over 14 amino acids. In germline, CDR1 is SGHRS, CDR2 YFSETQ. Input material: central memory CD4+ T cells from blood. The V and J genes are TRBV5-1 and TRBJ1-2; tentative D call: TRBD1 (5 bases). The sequence was obtained from a man under 40 with type 1 diabetes. Here the CDR3 reads CASSPTLGGYGYTF. Here the CDR3 DNA reads TGCGCCAGCAGCCCTACTCTCGGGGGCTATGGCTACACCTTC.